These 17 T cell receptor beta chains originate from one sample sequenced in a study of OX40 agonist ivuxolimab in advanced cancers. Assay used: immunoSEQ multiplex PCR; TCRdb lists only in-frame clones, some missing. The profile shows roughly 92,000 clones, 90% of them singletons. The material was CD4+ or CD8+ T cells sorted from blood, obtained in a trial of the OX40 agonist ivuxolimab. The source of these receptors is an adult with an advanced solid tumor such as melanoma, head and neck, liver or kidney cancer.

This chain connects TRBV5-1 to TRBJ1-1; a weak D match, TRBD1 (6 bases). The CDR3 contains 11 residues. The germline gives CDR1 SGHRS, CDR2 YFSETQ. The V end was cut by 4 bases, the J end by 8 bases, with 9 bases between. CDR3 loop: CASSPGHEAFF. CDR3 in DNA: TGCGCCAGCAGCCCGGGACACGAAGCTTTCTTT.

The chain recombines TRBV19 with TRBJ2-3, with 10 bases identical to TRBD2. V shed 7 bases, J shed 5 bases, and the junction held 12 bases outside the gene matches. The CDR3 totals 16 residues. CDR1 LNHDA and CDR2 SQIVND come from the germline V gene (reference sequence). CDR3 loop: CASTFLPSGRVDTQYF. The CDR3 coding sequence is TGTGCCAGTACCTTCCTACCTAGCGGGAGAGTAGATACGCAGTATTTT. Drawing the rest from reference TRBV19 and TRBJ2-3, the complete variable domain is DGGITQSPKYLFRKEGQNVTLSCEQNLNHDAMYWYRQDPGQGLRLIYYSQIVNDFQKGDIAEGYSVSREKKESFPLTVTSAQKNPTAFYLCASTFLPSGRVDTQYFGPGTRLTVL.

The rearrangement joins TRBV6-1 to TRBJ1-5; D is uncertain. V shed 1 base and J shed 6 bases, with 7 bases lying between them. Per germline, CDR1 MNHNS and CDR2 SASEGT. This CDR3 comprises 13 residues. This chain's CDR3 is CASSEGKPQPQHF. The CDR3 DNA follows: TGTGCCAGCAGTGAAGGAAAACCTCAGCCCCAGCATTTT.

The CDR3 here is CASSLGGQGDSEAFF. CDR3 bases: TGTGCCAGCAGCTTAGGTGGACAGGGAGATTCTGAAGCTTTCTTT. This rearrangement joins TRBV7-9 to TRBJ1-1, with 8 bases that match TRBD1. The CDR3 spans 15 residues. Germline CDR1 is SEHNR and CDR2 is FQNEAQ (reference sequence). With V trimmed by 1 base and J by 6 bases, 7 bases remained unmatched.

This rearrangement joins TRBV6-5 to TRBJ1-6; the D is unclear. The CDR3 has 15 amino acids. Trimming took off 4 bases at V and 6 bases at J, with 13 bases between the two ends. Germline CDR1 and CDR2: MNHEY and SVGAGI. For the CDR3, the DNA is TGTGCCAGCAGTTCCGCCGACTTGGGTAATTCACCCCTCCACTTT. It codes for CASSSADLGNSPLHF.

This clone appeared once. V is TRBV27 and J is TRBJ1-2; TRBD1 agrees at 9 bases. The germline gives CDR1 MNHEY, CDR2 SMNVEV (reference sequence). The V and J ends lost 5 bases and 2 bases, in that order; junction bases with no gene match: 6. The CDR3 is 15 residues long. The CDR3 nucleotides read TGTGCCAGCAGTAAATTGGACAGGGGCAACTATGGCTACACCTTC. Protein sequence: CASSKLDRGNYGYTF.

The CDR3 loop is CASSSRTGGFEQYF. CDR3 coding DNA: TGTGCCAGCAGCTCAAGAACAGGGGGCTTTGAGCAGTACTTC. The rearrangement uses TRBV7-9 and TRBJ2-7, with TRBD1 matching 9 bases. The CDR3 has 14 amino acids. Germline assignment: CDR1 SEHNR and CDR2 FQNEAQ (reference sequence). V gave up 4 bases and J gave up 7 bases; unmatched junction bases: 8.

The V gene is TRBV2, the J gene TRBJ1-1, with D unresolved. The CDR3 is 15 residues long. Germline assignment: CDR1 SNHLY and CDR2 FYNNEI. The V and J ends lost 1 base and 5 bases respectively, with 14 bases between them. CDR3 protein: CASSEGTGKPTEAFF. CDR3 nucleotides: TGTGCCAGCAGTGAAGGGACGGGAAAACCGACTGAAGCTTTCTTT. Together with reference TRBV2 and TRBJ1-1, the CDR3 gives the full variable domain: EPEVTQTPSHQVTQMGQEVILRCVPISNHLYFYWYRQILGQKVEFLVSFYNNEISEKSEIFDDQFSVERPDGSNFTLKIRSTKLEDSAMYFCASSEGTGKPTEAFFGQGTRLTVV.

In its sample, this clone was seen once. The chain recombines TRBV27 with TRBJ1-4; possibly TRBD1 for D (5 bases). From germline, CDR1 is MNHEY and CDR2 SMNVEV (reference sequence). The CDR3 has 16 amino acids. Trimming removed 3 bases at V and 0 bases at J, with 11 bases between. The CDR3 reads CASSFSGITTNEKLFF. The CDR3 DNA sequence: TGTGCCAGCAGTTTTTCAGGGATTACAACTAATGAAAAACTGTTTTTT.

On this clone: The germline gene is not matched at one end of the junction; a read error may be the cause. The J gene is TRBJ2-7, the V gene TRBV5-4, with 7 bases matching TRBD1. Per the germline V gene, CDR1 is SGHNT and CDR2 is YYREEE (reference sequence). CDR3 length: 11 amino acids. The CDR3 reads CASSGMGTVHF. The CDR3 DNA is TGTGCCAGCAGCGGGATGGGGACAGTGCACTTC.

The chain links TRBV6-4 to TRBJ2-1; TRBD1 agrees at 8 bases. V gave up 4 bases and J gave up 9 bases; unmatched junction bases: 8. CDR3 length: 14 residues. Germline V gene data show CDR1 as MRHNA and CDR2 as SNTAGT. CDR3 coding DNA: TGTGCCAGCAGTGTAGACAGGGGTTCCGGTGAGCAGTTCTTC. It is translated as CASSVDRGSGEQFF.

This chain joins TRBV16 and TRBJ1-2, with 9 bases lining up with TRBD1. The CDR3 runs 18 residues. From germline, CDR1 is KGHSY and CDR2 FQNENV. The V and J ends lost 8 bases and 3 bases, in that order; junction bases with no gene match: 19. The CDR3 sequence: CASSTEPGTGPPYYGYTF. The CDR3 nucleotides are TGTGCCAGCTCGACCGAACCCGGGACAGGGCCCCCCTACTATGGCTACACCTTC.

The chain carries TRBV6-5 and TRBJ2-1, with 7 bases matching TRBD1. The length of the CDR3 is 15 residues. J was trimmed by 0 bases and V by 6 bases; bases with no gene match: 5. The V gene's germline CDR1 is MNHEY and CDR2 SVGAGI. For the CDR3, the DNA is TGTGCCAGCAGGCCGACAGGGTCCTCCTACAATGAGCAGTTCTTC. Translated: CASRPTGSSYNEQFF.

The gene calls are TRBV27 and TRBJ2-2; TRBD1 or TRBD2 may be the D gene (5 bases each). CDR1 and CDR2 (germline): MNHEY, SMNVEV (reference sequence). Trimming took 9 bases from V and 5 from J, leaving 19 bases between them. This CDR3 is built from 15 residues. The CDR3 nucleotides are TGTGCCAGTAGGCCCCGAGACAGACTAACCGGGGAGCTGTTTTTT. This sequence encodes CASRPRDRLTGELFF.

V usage is TRBV14 and J usage is TRBJ1-1; 10 bases line up with TRBD1. This CDR3 spans 15 amino acids. With 1 base clipped from V and 2 bases from J, the junction kept 1 base outside the gene matches. Germline V CDR1 and CDR2: SGHDN, FVKESK. The CDR3 region is CASSQGDRGNTEAFF. DNA of the CDR3: TGTGCCAGCAGCCAAGGGGACAGGGGTAACACTGAAGCTTTCTTT.

J is TRBJ1-3 and V is TRBV5-1; D is ambiguous. The CDR3 runs to 15 residues. Germline CDR1 reads SGHRS; CDR2 reads YFSETQ. V lost 4 bases to trimming and J lost 1 base, with 12 bases between them. CDR3 sequence reads: CASSPLTVSGNTIYF. CDR3 bases: TGCGCCAGCAGCCCTCTTACGGTGTCTGGAAACACCATATATTTT.

The sample holds one count of this clone. The chain recombines TRBV15 with TRBJ1-4; 7 bases are a match to TRBD1. V gave up 6 bases and J gave up 4 bases; unmatched junction bases: 5. Germline CDR1 LNHNV, CDR2 YYDKDF (reference sequence). CDR3 length equals 14 residues. The CDR3 DNA is TGTGCCACCAGTGAGGCAGGGGGTAATGAAAAACTGTTTTTT. Residues: CATSEAGGNEKLFF.